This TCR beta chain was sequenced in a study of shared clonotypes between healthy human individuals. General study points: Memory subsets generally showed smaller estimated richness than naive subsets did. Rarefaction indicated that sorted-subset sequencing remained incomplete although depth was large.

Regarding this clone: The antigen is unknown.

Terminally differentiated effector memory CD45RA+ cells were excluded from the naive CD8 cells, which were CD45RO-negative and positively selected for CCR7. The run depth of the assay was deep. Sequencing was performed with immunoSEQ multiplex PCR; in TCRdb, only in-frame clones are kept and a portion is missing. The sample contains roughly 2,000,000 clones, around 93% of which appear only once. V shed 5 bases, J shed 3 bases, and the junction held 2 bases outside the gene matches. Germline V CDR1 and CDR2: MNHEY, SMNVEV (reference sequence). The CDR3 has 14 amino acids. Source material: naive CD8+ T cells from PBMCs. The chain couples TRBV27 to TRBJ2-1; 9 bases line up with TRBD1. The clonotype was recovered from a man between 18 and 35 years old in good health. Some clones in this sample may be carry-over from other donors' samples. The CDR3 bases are TGTGCCAGCAGTCGGACAGGGGTCTACAATGAGCAGTTCTTC. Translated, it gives CASSRTGVYNEQFF.